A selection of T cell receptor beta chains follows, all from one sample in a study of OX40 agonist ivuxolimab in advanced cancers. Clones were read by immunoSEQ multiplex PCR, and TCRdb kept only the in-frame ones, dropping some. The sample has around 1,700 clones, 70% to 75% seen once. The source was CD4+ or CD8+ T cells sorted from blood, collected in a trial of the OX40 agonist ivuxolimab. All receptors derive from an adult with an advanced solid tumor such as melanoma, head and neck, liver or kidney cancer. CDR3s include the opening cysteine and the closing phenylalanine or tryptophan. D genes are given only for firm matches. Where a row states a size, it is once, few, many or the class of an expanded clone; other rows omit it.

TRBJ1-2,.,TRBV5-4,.,TGTGCCAGCCACCAGCAGCTTGGGGCGGGGAACTATGGCTACACCTTC,CASHQQLGAGNYGYTF
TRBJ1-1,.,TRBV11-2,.,TGTGCCAGCAGCTTACTACGGATGAACACTGAAGCTTTCTTT,CASSLLRMNTEAFF
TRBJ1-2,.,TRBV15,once,TGTGCCACCAGCATCGGTGATAGCAACTATGGCTACACCTTC,CATSIGDSNYGYTF
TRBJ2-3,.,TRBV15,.,TGTGCCACCAGCAGAGTGGCAGGGGAGGGGAATACGCAGTATTTT,CATSRVAGEGNTQYF
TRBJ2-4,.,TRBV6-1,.,TGTGCCAGCAGTCAAGGGAACATTCAGTACTTC,CASSQGNIQYF
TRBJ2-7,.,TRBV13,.,TGTGCCAGCAGCTTATTCAGGGGCCAGCAGTACTTC,CASSLFRGQQYF
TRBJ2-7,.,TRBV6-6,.,TGTGCCAGCCAAGGGATTGTATTCTCCTACGAGCAGTACTTC,CASQGIVFSYEQYF
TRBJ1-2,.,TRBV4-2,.,TGTGCCAGCAGCTTCGATCACGGCTACACCTTC,CASSFDHGYTF
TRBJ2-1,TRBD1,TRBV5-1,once,TGCGCCAGCAGCTTGGGACAGGGGCAGATCAATGAGCAGTTCTTC,CASSLGQGQINEQFF
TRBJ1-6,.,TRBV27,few,TGTGCCAGCAGTTTCTCCACAGGGAACAATTCACCCCTCCACTTT,CASSFSTGNNSPLHF
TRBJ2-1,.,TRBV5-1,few,TGCGCCAGCAGCCAGATGACTAGCGAGGGGGCGGATGAGCAGTTCTTC,CASSQMTSEGADEQFF
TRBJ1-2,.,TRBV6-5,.,TGTGCCAGCATTCAGGGACTGGGAGACTATGGCTACACCTTC,CASIQGLGDYGYTF
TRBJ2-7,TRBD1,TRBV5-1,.,TGCGCCAGCGGGACAGATTTTTACGAGCAGTACTTC,CASGTDFYEQYF
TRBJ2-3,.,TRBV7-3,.,TGTGCCAGCAGCGGGAGCACAGATACGCAGTATTTT,CASSGSTDTQYF